This TCR beta chain was recorded in a study of CD8 T cells in ankylosing spondylitis. Findings and limits, study-wide: Clones linked to disease were reported to show significant enrichment in matched ankylosing spondylitis synovial fluid. Within ankylosing spondylitis blood, a TCR beta motif made up of roughly eight highly homologous variants appeared to be characteristic. Disease-linked clones bore a CD8+ phenotype and were relatively rare in peripheral blood.

Libraries of TCR beta came from quantitative 5'-RACE with molecular barcodes. A single record per CDR3 protein comes from TCRdb applying MiXCR to the 5' RACE reads. In the table there are approximately 520,000 distinct CDR3 sequences, approximately 5.3% of which are singletons. V gave up 6 bases and J gave up 7 bases, with 18 bases separating them. The CDR3 is 14 residues long. In this sample, this clonotype turned up many times. Antigen unknown. The rearrangement uses TRBV12-3 or TRBV12-4 and TRBJ1-1; no clear D. Sequenced: blood, either unsorted or a sorted T cell fraction (not recorded which). The TCR sequence derives from a male donor with ankylosing spondylitis. The CDR3 region is CASSPGPANDEAFF. In DNA form, the CDR3 reads TGTGCCAGCAGCCCCGGTCCTGCGAATGATGAAGCTTTCTTT.